This T cell receptor beta chain was identified during a study of blood T cells in healthy people across ages. Sample-barcoded 5' priming and a J-beta primer mix drove a second PCR of about 6 to 12 cycles. TCRdb processed the 5' RACE reads anew with MiXCR; each CDR3 protein has one entry. The repertoire has about 1,400,000 distinct CDR3 sequences, 42% of them found once; the top ten carry 7.9%. The sequence came from a woman between 18 and 30 years old in good health. Sequenced material: blood.

CDR3 bases: TGTGCCAGCAGCGCCTATAATTCACCCCTCCACTTT. It codes for CASSAYNSPLHF. The chain couples TRBV11-2 to TRBJ1-6; no clear D gene. The CDR3 length is 12 residues. Trimming stripped 5 bases from V and 2 bases from J, with 1 base between. Germline CDR1 SGHAT, CDR2 FQNNGV.